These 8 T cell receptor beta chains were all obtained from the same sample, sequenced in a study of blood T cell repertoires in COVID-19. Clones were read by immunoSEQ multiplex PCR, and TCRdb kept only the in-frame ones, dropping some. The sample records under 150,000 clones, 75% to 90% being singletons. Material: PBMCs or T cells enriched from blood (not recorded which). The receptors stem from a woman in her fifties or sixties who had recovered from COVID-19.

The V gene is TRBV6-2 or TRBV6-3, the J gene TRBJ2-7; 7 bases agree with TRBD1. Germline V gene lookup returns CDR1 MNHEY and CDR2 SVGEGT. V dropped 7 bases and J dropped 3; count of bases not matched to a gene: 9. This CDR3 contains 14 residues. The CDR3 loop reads CASTPGAGGYEQYF. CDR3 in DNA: TGTGCCAGCACCCCCGGGGCAGGGGGCTACGAGCAGTACTTC.

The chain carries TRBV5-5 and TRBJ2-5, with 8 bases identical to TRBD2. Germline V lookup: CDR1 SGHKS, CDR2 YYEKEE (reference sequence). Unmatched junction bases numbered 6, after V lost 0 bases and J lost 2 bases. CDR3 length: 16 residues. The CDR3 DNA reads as TGTGCCAGCAGCTTGGCCGGCGGGGGGTTTCAAGAGACCCAGTACTTC. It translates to CASSLAGGGFQETQYF.

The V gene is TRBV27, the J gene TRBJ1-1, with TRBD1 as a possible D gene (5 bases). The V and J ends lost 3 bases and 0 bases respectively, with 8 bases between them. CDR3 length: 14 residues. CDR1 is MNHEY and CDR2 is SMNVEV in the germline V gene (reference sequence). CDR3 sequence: CASSLTEMNTEAFF. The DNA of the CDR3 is TGTGCCAGCAGTTTGACAGAAATGAACACTGAAGCTTTCTTT.

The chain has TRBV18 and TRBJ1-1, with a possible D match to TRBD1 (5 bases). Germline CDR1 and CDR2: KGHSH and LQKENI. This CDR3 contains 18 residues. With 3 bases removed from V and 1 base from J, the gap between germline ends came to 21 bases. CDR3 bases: TGTGCCAGCTCACCTAACCCAGGGAACCGCGAAAAGAACACTGAAGCTTTCTTT. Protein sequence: CASSPNPGNREKNTEAFF.

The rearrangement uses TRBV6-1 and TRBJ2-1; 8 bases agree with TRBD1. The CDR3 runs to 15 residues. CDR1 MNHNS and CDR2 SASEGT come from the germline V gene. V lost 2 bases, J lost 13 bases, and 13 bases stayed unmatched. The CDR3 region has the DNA TGTGCCAGCAGTGAAACTAGGACAGGGCCGATTGCACAGTTCTTC. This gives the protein CASSETRTGPIAQFF.

In DNA, the CDR3 is TGTGCCAGCAGTCGGGACAGGGGGCCTGGGGCCAACGTCCTGACTTTC. Translated, it gives CASSRDRGPGANVLTF. This rearrangement joins TRBV6-2 or TRBV6-3 to TRBJ2-6; 12 nucleotides line up with TRBD1. Per the germline V gene, CDR1 is MNHEY and CDR2 is SVGEGT. This CDR3 contains 16 residues. V lost 5 bases to trimming and J lost 2 bases; unmatched junction nucleotides: 1.

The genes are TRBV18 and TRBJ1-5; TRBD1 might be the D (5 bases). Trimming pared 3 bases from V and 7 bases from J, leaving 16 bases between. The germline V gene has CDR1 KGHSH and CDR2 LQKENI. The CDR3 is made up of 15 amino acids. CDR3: CASSPPGQGGQPQHF. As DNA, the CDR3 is TGTGCCAGCTCACCGCCAGGGCAGGGAGGGCAGCCCCAGCATTTT. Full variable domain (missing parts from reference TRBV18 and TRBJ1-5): NAGVMQNPRHLVRRRGQEARLRCSPMKGHSHVYWYRQLPEEGLKFMVYLQKENIIDESGMPKERFSAEFPKEGPSILRIQQVVRGDSAAYFCASSPPGQGGQPQHFGDGTRLSIL.

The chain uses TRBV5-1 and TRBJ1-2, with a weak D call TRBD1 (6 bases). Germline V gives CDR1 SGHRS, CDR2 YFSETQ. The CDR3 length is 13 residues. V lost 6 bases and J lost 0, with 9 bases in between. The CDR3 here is CASTPGANYGYTF. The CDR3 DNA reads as TGCGCCAGCACGCCAGGGGCTAACTATGGCTACACCTTC.